What follows are 12 T cell receptor beta chains derived from one specimen sequenced in a study of blood T cell repertoires in COVID-19 (dated by TCRdb to the early 2020s). Library method: the immunoSEQ multiplex PCR assay. The table comes from immuneACCESS by way of TCRdb, which keeps in-frame sequences with V and J called. Part of the clones is missing from these tables; in studies checked, under half for an unresolved V gene and the rest for unknown reasons. The sample contains fewer than 55,000 clones, about nine tenths of them found a single time. The top ten clones comprise 9% of the sample. The sequenced sample was peripheral blood. The receptors stem from an elderly man with active or convalescent COVID-19.

The rearrangement links TRBV5-4 to TRBJ2-5; D uncertain. The V and J ends lost 2 bases and 2 bases respectively, with 4 bases between them. In germline, CDR1 is SGHNT, CDR2 YYREEE (reference sequence). The CDR3 covers 12 residues. CDR3 in DNA: TGTGCCAGCAGCTTACGGCAAGAGACCCAGTACTTC. Amino acid sequence: CASSLRQETQYF.

This chain links TRBV4-3 with TRBJ2-1; 7 bases line up with TRBD1. Germline V gives CDR1 LGHNA, CDR2 YSLEER. This CDR3 comprises 16 residues. Trimming removed 0 bases from V and 6 bases from J; junction bases left unmatched: 8. CDR3 amino acids: CASSQDVAGGVNEQFF. As DNA, the CDR3 is TGCGCCAGCAGCCAAGATGTGGCAGGGGGAGTCAATGAGCAGTTCTTC.

The V and J genes are TRBV27 and TRBJ1-1; TRBD1 matches at 10 bases. Trimming took 3 bases from V and 10 from J; bases not matched to a gene: 5. The CDR3 sequence is 13 residues long. Per germline, CDR1 MNHEY and CDR2 SMNVEV (reference sequence). This chain's CDR3 is CASSFWDRGLAFF. As DNA, the CDR3 is TGTGCCAGCAGTTTCTGGGACAGGGGATTAGCTTTCTTT.

Comment on this clone: This same CDR3 is encoded by further DNA sequences in the sample. The J gene is TRBJ1-2, the V gene TRBV12-3 or TRBV12-4; maybe TRBD1 (5 bases). Between the trimmed V and J ends, which lost 1 base and 3 bases, there was a span of 6 bases. The length of the CDR3 is 13 residues. The CDR3 region has the DNA TGTGCCAGCAGTTTAGGGGGGGACTATGGCTACACCTTC. Its translation: CASSLGGDYGYTF.

This chain joins TRBV10-3 and TRBJ1-1; weak D call: TRBD1 (5 bases). The CDR3 length is 13 residues. Trimming cost V 6 bases and J 0 bases, with 8 bases left between them. Germline-derived CDR1 and CDR2 are ENHRY and SYGVKD. The CDR3 is CAIRLDMNTEAFF. DNA for the CDR3: TGTGCCATCAGACTGGACATGAACACTGAAGCTTTCTTT.

Only one count was recorded for this clone. The chain has TRBV6-5 and TRBJ2-7, with 8 bases that match TRBD1. J gave up 2 bases and V 5 bases, and 2 bases lay outside the gene matches. The V gene's germline CDR1 is MNHEY and CDR2 SVGAGI. CDR3 length equals 13 residues. CDR3 nucleotides: TGTGCCAGCAGTCTGGACAGGGCCTACGAGCAGTACTTC. Translated: CASSLDRAYEQYF.

The genes are TRBV27 and TRBJ2-7, with TRBD2 as a possible D gene (6 bases). This CDR3 region has 16 residues. The V end was cut by 4 bases, the J end by 2 bases, with 18 bases between. Germline loops: CDR1 MNHEY, CDR2 SMNVEV (reference sequence). The CDR3 sequence: CASSSRAGRTTYEQYF. The DNA for the CDR3 is TGTGCCAGCAGTTCCCGGGCGGGACGGACTACCTACGAGCAGTACTTC.

This CDR3 is CASSLDSYEQYF. CDR3 DNA sequence: TGTGCCAGCAGCTTGGACAGCTACGAGCAGTACTTC. The gene calls are TRBV11-2 and TRBJ2-7; maybe TRBD1 (6 bases). The CDR3 has 12 amino acids. Germline V CDR1 and CDR2: SGHAT, FQNNGV. Trimming removed 3 bases at V and 3 bases at J, with 6 bases between.

This chain joins TRBV10-3 and TRBJ1-1, with 7 bases fitting TRBD1. CDR1 ENHRY and CDR2 SYGVKD come from the germline V gene. The CDR3 extends over 15 amino acids. V dropped 0 bases and J dropped 1; count of bases not matched to a gene: 2. The CDR3 spells CAISESGTENTEAFF. The CDR3 region has the DNA TGTGCCATCAGTGAGTCCGGGACAGAGAACACTGAAGCTTTCTTT.

This chain uses TRBV6-1 with TRBJ1-2, with TRBD1 matching 12 bases. From germline, CDR1 is MNHNS and CDR2 SASEGT. J was trimmed by 0 bases and V by 1 base; bases with no gene match: 15. This CDR3 has 21 amino acids. The CDR3 region is CASSEGRGQGAPKGTNYGYTF. The CDR3 DNA follows: TGTGCCAGCAGTGAAGGGAGGGGACAGGGGGCTCCCAAGGGGACTAACTATGGCTACACCTTC.

This clone has only one observation. V usage is TRBV28 and J usage is TRBJ2-3; TRBD2 matches at 12 bases. This CDR3 has 16 residues. The V and J ends lost 5 bases and 2 bases, in that order; junction bases with no gene match: 5. Germline CDR1 and CDR2: MDHEN and SYDVKM. CDR3 DNA: TGTGCCAGCAGTCTCGGGACTAGCGGGTTCACAGATACGCAGTATTTT. It encodes CASSLGTSGFTDTQYF.

There are a few counts of this clone. The V gene is TRBV7-2, the J gene TRBJ1-1, with 7 bases aligning to TRBD1. Germline V gene data show CDR1 as SGHTA and CDR2 as FQGNSA. V shed 4 bases, J shed 6 bases, and the junction held 2 bases outside the gene matches. The CDR3 extends over 12 amino acids. This CDR3 is CASSYQGAEAFF. CDR3 coding DNA: TGTGCCAGCAGCTATCAGGGGGCTGAAGCTTTCTTT.